Included here is one T cell receptor (beta chain) sequence, with context. TCRdb passed the RACE reads through MiXCR, listing each CDR3 protein once. The sample holds some 93,000 distinct CDR3 sequences, about 8.6% seen once. The data were obtained in a study of human T cells and chemical hapten exposure. The germline gives CDR1 MNHNY, CDR2 SVGAGI (reference sequence). This CDR3 contains 14 residues. Between the trimmed V and J ends, which lost 6 bases and 0 bases, there was a span of 11 bases. As to time point: healthy volunteer bleed at 2 weeks. The authors extracted total RNA from unfractionated whole blood.

The sequence came from a female donor in good health. Some clones in this sample may be carry-over from other donors' samples. This chain links TRBV6-6 with TRBJ1-1; D gene ambiguous. The sequenced sample consisted of whole blood. CDR3 nucleotide sequence: TGTGCCAGCAGCCCCGAGTCCCTGAACACTGAAGCTTTCTTT. As protein: CASSPESLNTEAFF.